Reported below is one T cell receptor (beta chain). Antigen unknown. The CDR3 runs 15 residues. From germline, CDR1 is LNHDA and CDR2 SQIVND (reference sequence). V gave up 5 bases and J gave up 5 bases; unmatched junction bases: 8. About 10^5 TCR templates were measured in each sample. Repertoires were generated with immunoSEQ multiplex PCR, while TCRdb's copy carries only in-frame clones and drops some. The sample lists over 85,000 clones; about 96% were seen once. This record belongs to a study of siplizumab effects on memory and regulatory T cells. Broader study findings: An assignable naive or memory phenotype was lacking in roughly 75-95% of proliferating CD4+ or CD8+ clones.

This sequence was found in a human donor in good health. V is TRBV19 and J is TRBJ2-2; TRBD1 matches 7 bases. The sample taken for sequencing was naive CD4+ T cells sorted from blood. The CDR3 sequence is CASSAPDRVTGELFF. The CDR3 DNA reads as TGTGCCAGTAGTGCCCCAGACAGGGTTACCGGGGAGCTGTTTTTT.